This T cell receptor (beta chain) was found in a study of blood T cell repertoires in COVID-19. Study as a whole: Samples taken during acute and convalescent COVID-19 were collected in the United States, Italy and Spain. In each case, the material was cDNA or gDNA derived from T cells, B-cell-depleted T cells, or PBMCs.

The J segment lost 5 bases and the V segment lost 6 bases, leaving 6 bases of the junction unmatched. From germline, CDR1 is KGHDR and CDR2 SFDVKD. This CDR3 comprises 15 residues. Recruited during active infection, patients (from Seattle) were subsequently followed longitudinally. Clones were read by immunoSEQ multiplex PCR, and TCRdb kept only the in-frame ones, dropping some. The sample lists some 190,000 clones, roughly 79% occurring once. This TCR was recovered from a middle-aged woman with COVID-19, enrolled during active disease. The sequencing sample was made of peripheral blood. V gene TRBV24-1 combines with J gene TRBJ2-7, with TRBD2 identical over 13 bases. The CDR3 spells CATSPGLAGKNEQYF. CDR3 DNA: TGTGCCACCAGTCCGGGACTAGCGGGAAAGAACGAGCAGTACTTC.